This T cell receptor beta chain came from a study of T cell repertoires in cytomegalovirus infection. The study, taken as a whole, reports: Dominant in the ex vivo response were TCR beta clonotypes restricted by HLA-C and specific for CMV.

The CDR3 contains 16 residues. Germline CDR1 SGHTA, CDR2 FQGNSA. The ends were cut back, 5 bases at V and 2 bases at J, with 18 bases in the middle. There are many counts of this clonotype. Its antigen is unknown. TCRdb reprocessed the reads with MiXCR, giving one entry per CDR3 protein. Found here are 300,000 to 450,000 distinct CDR3 sequences, around 18% of them singletons; the top ten hold 8.7%. The rearrangement joins TRBV7-2 to TRBJ2-5; perhaps TRBD2 as D (6 bases). What was sequenced was PBMCs. This TCR came from a human donor in good health (CMV status not recorded). Some clones in this sample may be carry-over from other donors' samples. DNA for the CDR3: TGTGCCAGCAGCCCCTTGGGGGGAGAGGGACAAGAGACCCAGTACTTC. Protein product: CASSPLGGEGQETQYF. The variable domain in full, completed from reference TRBV7-2 and TRBJ2-5, reads GAGVSQSPSNKVTEKGKDVELRCDPISGHTALYWYRQSLGQGLEFLIYFQGNSAPDKSGLPSDRFSAERTGGSVSTLTIQRTQQEDSAVYLCASSPLGGEGQETQYFGPGTRLLVL.